This T cell receptor beta chain stems from a study of cytomegalovirus exposure and HLA in healthy donors. Profiling relied on immunoSEQ multiplex PCR, and the TCRdb table lists in-frame clones only, not all of them. The sample contains 140,000 to 150,000 clones, roughly 93% of which appear only once. Trimming cost V 4 bases and J 2 bases; bases outside gene matches: 5. Germline CDR1 is MDHEN and CDR2 is SYDVKM. The CDR3 covers 15 residues. Study-wide points: A subsequent analysis found that TCR clusters from the first cohort also tended to co-occur in the 120 validation repertoires, with around 94% of cluster scores above 0. Among the CMV-associated chains, three were confirmed in vitro as specific for CMV antigens.

With regard to this clone: Its antigen is as yet unknown.

The sample was PBMCs. This sequence joins TRBV28 and TRBJ2-7; TRBD1 agrees at 10 bases. This sequence was found in a man between 18 and 35 years old in good health and CMV-seropositive. The CDR3 sequence: CASSSPGTGAYEQYF. In nucleotides, the CDR3 is TGTGCCAGCAGTTCCCCCGGGACAGGGGCCTACGAGCAGTACTTC.